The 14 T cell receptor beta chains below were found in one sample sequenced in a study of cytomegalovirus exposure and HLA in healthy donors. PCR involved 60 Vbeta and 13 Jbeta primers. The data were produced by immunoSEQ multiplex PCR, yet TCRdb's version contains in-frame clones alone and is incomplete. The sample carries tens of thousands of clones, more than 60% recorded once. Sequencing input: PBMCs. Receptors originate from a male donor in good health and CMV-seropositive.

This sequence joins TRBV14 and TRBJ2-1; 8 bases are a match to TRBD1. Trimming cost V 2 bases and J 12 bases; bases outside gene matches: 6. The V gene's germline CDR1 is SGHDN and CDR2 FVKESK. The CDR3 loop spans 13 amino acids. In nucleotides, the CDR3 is TGTGCCAGCAGCCAAAATGCAGGGGGCTGGCAGTTCTTC. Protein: CASSQNAGGWQFF.

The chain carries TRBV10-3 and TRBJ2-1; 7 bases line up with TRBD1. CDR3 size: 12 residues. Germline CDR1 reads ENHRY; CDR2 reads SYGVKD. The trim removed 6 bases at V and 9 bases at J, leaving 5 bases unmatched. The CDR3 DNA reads TGTGCCATCAGGTCACAGGGGAGTGAGCAGTTCTTC. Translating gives CAIRSQGSEQFF.

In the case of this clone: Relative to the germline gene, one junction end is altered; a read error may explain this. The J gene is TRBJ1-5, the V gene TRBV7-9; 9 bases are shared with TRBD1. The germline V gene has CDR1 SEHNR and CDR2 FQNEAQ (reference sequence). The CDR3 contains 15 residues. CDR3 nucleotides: TGTTCCAGCAGCTTAGGGACAGGGCCTCTAGAGCCCCAGCATTTT. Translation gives CSSSLGTGPLEPQHF.

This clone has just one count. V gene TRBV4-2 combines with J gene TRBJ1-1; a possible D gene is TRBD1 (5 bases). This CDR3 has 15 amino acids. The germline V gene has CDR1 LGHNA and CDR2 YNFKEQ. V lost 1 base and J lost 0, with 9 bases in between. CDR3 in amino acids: CASSQVEGVNTEAFF. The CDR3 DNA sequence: TGTGCCAGCAGCCAAGTGGAAGGGGTGAACACTGAAGCTTTCTTT.

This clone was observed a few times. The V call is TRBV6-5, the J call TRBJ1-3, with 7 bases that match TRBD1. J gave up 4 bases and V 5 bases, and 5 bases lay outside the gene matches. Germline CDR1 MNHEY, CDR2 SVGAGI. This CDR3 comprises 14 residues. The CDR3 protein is CASSRGQLGNTIYF. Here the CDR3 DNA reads TGTGCCAGCAGTAGGGGACAGCTCGGAAACACCATATATTTT.

CDR3 residues: CASRSSGGADLRETQYF. CDR3 DNA: TGTGCCAGTAGAAGTAGCGGGGGGGCGGATCTGAGAGAGACCCAGTACTTC. This rearrangement joins TRBV19 to TRBJ2-5, with 11 bases lining up with TRBD2. CDR3 size: 17 residues. Per germline, CDR1 LNHDA and CDR2 SQIVND (reference sequence). V trimming: 6 bases; J trimming: 4 bases; junction bases outside the gene matches: 13.

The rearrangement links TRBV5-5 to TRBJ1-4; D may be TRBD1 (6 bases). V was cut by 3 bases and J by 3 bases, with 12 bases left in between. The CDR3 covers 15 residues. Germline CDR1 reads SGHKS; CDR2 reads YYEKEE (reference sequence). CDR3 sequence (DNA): TGTGCCAGCAGCTCAATGAGGGGGTCTAATGAAAAACTGTTTTTT. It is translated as CASSSMRGSNEKLFF.

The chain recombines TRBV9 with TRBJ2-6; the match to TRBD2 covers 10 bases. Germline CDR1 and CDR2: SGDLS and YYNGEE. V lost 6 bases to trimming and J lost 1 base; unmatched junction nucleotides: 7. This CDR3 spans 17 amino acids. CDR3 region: CASTRLAGASGANVLTF. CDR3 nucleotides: TGTGCCAGCACCCGACTAGCGGGTGCGTCTGGGGCCAACGTCCTGACTTTC.

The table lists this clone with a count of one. CDR3 sequence (DNA): TGCGCCAGCCTCCACGGGGGTAGCGGGAGCACCGGGGAGCTGTTTTTT. This translates into CASLHGGSGSTGELFF. The V call is TRBV5-1, the J call TRBJ2-2; 9 nucleotides align to TRBD2. V shed 7 bases and J 4 bases; nucleotides not matched to a gene: 11. This CDR3 region has 16 residues. CDR1 SGHRS and CDR2 YFSETQ come from the germline V gene.

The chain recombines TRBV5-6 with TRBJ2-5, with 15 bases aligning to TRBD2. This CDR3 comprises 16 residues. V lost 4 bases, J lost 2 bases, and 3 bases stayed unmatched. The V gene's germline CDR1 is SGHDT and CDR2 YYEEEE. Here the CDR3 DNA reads TGTGCCAGCAGCAAGGGACTAGCGGGGGGACAAGAGACCCAGTACTTC. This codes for CASSKGLAGGQETQYF.

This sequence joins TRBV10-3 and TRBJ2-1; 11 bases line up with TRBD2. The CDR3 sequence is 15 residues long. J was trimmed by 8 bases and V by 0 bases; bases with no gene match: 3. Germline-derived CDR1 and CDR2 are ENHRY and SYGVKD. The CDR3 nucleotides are TGTGCCATCAGTGAGTCTAGCGGGAGGGGGTATGAGCAGTTCTTC. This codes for CAISESSGRGYEQFF.

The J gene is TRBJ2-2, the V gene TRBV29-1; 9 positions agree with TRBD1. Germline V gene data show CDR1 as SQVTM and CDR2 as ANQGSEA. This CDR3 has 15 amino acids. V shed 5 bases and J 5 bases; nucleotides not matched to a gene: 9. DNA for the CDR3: TGCAGCGTTAAGAGACAGGGGGAAAAAACCGGGGAGCTGTTTTTT. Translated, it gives CSVKRQGEKTGELFF.

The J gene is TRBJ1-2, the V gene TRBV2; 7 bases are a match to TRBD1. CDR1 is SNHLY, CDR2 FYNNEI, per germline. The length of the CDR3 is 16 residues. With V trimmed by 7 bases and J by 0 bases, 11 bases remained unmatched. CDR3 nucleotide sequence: TGTGCCAGCATTCCGGACAGGACTTTAGCTAACTATGGCTACACCTTC. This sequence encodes CASIPDRTLANYGYTF.

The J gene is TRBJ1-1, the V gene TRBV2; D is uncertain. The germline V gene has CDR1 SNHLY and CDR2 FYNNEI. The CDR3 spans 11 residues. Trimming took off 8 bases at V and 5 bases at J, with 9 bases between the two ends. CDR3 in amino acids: CASRGRTEAFF. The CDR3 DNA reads TGTGCCAGCCGAGGGAGGACTGAAGCTTTCTTT.